This T cell receptor (beta chain) was found in a study of T cell responses to AZD1222 COVID-19 vaccine. Broader study findings: Close to half of all spike-specific TCRs reportedly target regions of the variants that are unmutated.

In regard to this clone: Antigen unknown.

The study pooled second doses at about 4 or about 12 weeks. The assay was immunoSEQ multiplex PCR, and TCRdb's table has in-frame clones only and misses some. The table lists about 120,000 clones, around 92% of them singletons. Material: peripheral blood, obtained 28 days after the second AZD1222 dose. This TCR came from an adult who received the AZD1222 COVID-19 vaccine.

In DNA form, the CDR3 reads TGTGCCAGCAGCTTAGCAGGTGGTCCAGGGCGTTCTGGCTACACCTTC. It translates to CASSLAGGPGRSGYTF. The V call is TRBV11-2, the J call TRBJ1-2; D may be TRBD1 (5 bases). The V end was cut by 1 base, the J end by 7 bases, with 19 bases between. CDR3 size: 16 residues. The germline gives CDR1 SGHAT, CDR2 FQNNGV.